These 11 T cell receptor beta chains were all obtained from the same sample, sequenced in a study of cytomegalovirus exposure and HLA in healthy donors. Use of 60 Vbeta and 13 Jbeta primers characterized the PCR. Measured with immunoSEQ multiplex PCR; TCRdb has only the in-frame clones, and not every one. This listing includes 55,000 or so clones. Sequenced input: PBMCs. These receptors came from a woman aged 25-40 years in good health and CMV-seropositive.

CDR3 protein: CASSSANEQYF. CDR3 DNA: TGTGCCAGCAGCTCCGCGAACGAGCAGTACTTC. The V gene is TRBV7-2, the J gene TRBJ2-7; D is uncertain. The CDR3 is made up of 11 amino acids. The germline gives CDR1 SGHTA, CDR2 FQGNSA. The ends were cut back, 4 bases at V and 5 bases at J, with 6 bases in the middle.

The gene calls are TRBV9 and TRBJ2-5; 9 nucleotides agree with TRBD2. J gave up 2 bases and V 0 bases, and 5 bases lay outside the gene matches. Germline assignment: CDR1 SGDLS and CDR2 YYNGEE. The CDR3 covers 16 residues. The CDR3 loop reads CASSVGSGGPQETQYF. The CDR3 region has the DNA TGTGCCAGCAGCGTAGGTAGCGGGGGTCCTCAAGAGACCCAGTACTTC.

Here the CDR3 DNA reads TGCGCCAGCAGCCTACGGGACAGGGAGGATGAGCAGTTCTTC. The encoded protein is CASSLRDREDEQFF. V and J are TRBV4-1 and TRBJ2-1; 9 bases match TRBD1. CDR1 is MGHRA and CDR2 is YSYEKL in the germline V gene. Losses at the gene ends were 4 bases for V and 8 bases for J; bases not matched to a gene: 6. The CDR3 runs to 14 residues.

This chain uses TRBV2 with TRBJ2-7; 11 nucleotides match TRBD2. This CDR3 spans 17 amino acids. Germline V gives CDR1 SNHLY, CDR2 FYNNEI. Trimming at V came to 3 bases and at J to 2 bases, leaving 9 bases not matched to a gene. CDR3 loop: CASSDVRTSGLPYEQYF. The CDR3 DNA follows: TGTGCCAGCAGTGACGTGCGGACTAGCGGGTTACCCTACGAGCAGTACTTC.

The chain joins TRBV6-1 to TRBJ2-2, with D perhaps TRBD1 (6 bases). There are 14 residues in the CDR3. Germline CDR1 MNHNS, CDR2 SASEGT. Trimming cost V 1 base and J 6 bases, with 9 bases left between them. The CDR3 loop reads CASSEDKGAGELFF. CDR3 sequence (DNA): TGTGCCAGCAGTGAAGATAAGGGGGCCGGGGAGCTGTTTTTT.

The V call is TRBV19, the J call TRBJ2-2; D is possibly TRBD2 (6 bases). Germline CDR1 is LNHDA and CDR2 is SQIVND (reference sequence). Deletions cut 7 bases from V and 13 bases from J, with 19 bases between. CDR3 length: 13 residues. The CDR3 nucleotides read TGTGCCAGTATCCGCCTCGGGGGTAACCGGCTGTTTTTT. Translation: CASIRLGGNRLFF.

For the CDR3, the DNA is TGTGCCAGCAGCCAAGGGTATGGGCTCAGGCAGCCCCAGCATTTT. Translating it yields CASSQGYGLRQPQHF. This chain connects TRBV4-2 to TRBJ1-5; D is unclear. The V end lost 1 base, the J end lost 7 bases, and 14 bases lay between the germline ends. Germline lookup yields CDR1 LGHNA and CDR2 YNFKEQ. The CDR3 covers 15 residues.

The V gene is TRBV7-2, the J gene TRBJ2-5, with D maybe TRBD1 (5 bases). Germline V gives CDR1 SGHTA, CDR2 FQGNSA. This CDR3 region has 14 residues. V was shortened by 4 bases and J by 1 base, with 10 bases between the two germline ends. Written as DNA, the CDR3 is TGTGCCAGCAGCTACCGACAGTCCCAAGAGACCCAGTACTTC. Its translation: CASSYRQSQETQYF.

Comment on this clone: The CDR3 end shows no conserved phenylalanine or tryptophan, and so a read error is likely. No DNA is shown, since the ends of the CDR3 on it are uncertain; the CDR3 is the one TCRdb lists. The J gene is TRBJ1-2, the V gene TRBV7-9; the DNA was not compared with TRBD1, the D call given in the table. Inclusive of both ends, the CDR3 amounts to 12 amino acids. CDR1 is SEHNR, CDR2 FQNEAQ, per germline (reference sequence). This CDR3 is CASSAVAGSKGV.

The chain is built from TRBV4-1 and TRBJ2-3; TRBD2 matches 8 bases. CDR3 length equals 14 residues. From germline, CDR1 is MGHRA and CDR2 YSYEKL. The trim removed 2 bases at V and 4 bases at J, leaving 2 bases unmatched. The CDR3 spells CASSQTGGADTQYF. The CDR3 nucleotides read TGCGCCAGCAGCCAAACCGGGGGGGCAGATACGCAGTATTTT.

The CDR3 reads CAGGIPDNSPLHF. CDR3 nucleotides: TGTGCCGGGGGGATACCCGATAATTCACCCCTCCACTTT. The chain couples TRBV2 to TRBJ1-6; tentative D call: TRBD1 (5 bases). The CDR3 is made up of 13 amino acids. V was shortened by 11 bases and J by 5 bases, with 13 bases between the two germline ends. Per the germline V gene, CDR1 is SNHLY and CDR2 is FYNNEI.